This T cell receptor (beta chain) is drawn from a study of cytomegalovirus exposure and HLA in healthy donors. Concerning this clone: Its antigen is unknown.

Germline trimming cut 2 bases from V and 1 base from J; bases unmatched to any gene: 4. Germline CDR1 LGHNA, CDR2 YNFKEQ. The CDR3 extends over 15 amino acids. Study results and caveats: The authors later found TCR association rates varying by HLA locus, with DRB1 most and HLA-C fewest.

In the PCR, 60 Vbeta and 13 Jbeta primers were used. Clones were sequenced by immunoSEQ multiplex PCR, and TCRdb holds only the in-frame ones, with some missing. This repertoire shows about 130,000 clones, 70% to 85% found once; its top ten account for around 2.7%. This sequence originates from a woman aged 60-75 years in good health and CMV-seropositive. The rearrangement links TRBV4-2 to TRBJ1-1, with 7 bases that match TRBD1. The sequencing input was PBMCs. The CDR3 reads CASSQMTGWNTEAFF. Written as DNA, the CDR3 is TGTGCCAGCAGCCAAATGACAGGGTGGAACACTGAAGCTTTCTTT.